This TCR beta chain comes out of a study of blood T cell repertoires in COVID-19 (dated by TCRdb to the early 2020s). Describing the broader study: Recovered participants in ImmuneRACE Cohort 3 were defined by two consecutive negative NP/OP PCR tests, clearance by a healthcare professional, or resolution of symptoms. Subjects who had been exposed to COVID-19, were actively infected with it, or had recovered from it provided the deeply sampled blood TCRbeta repertoires that made up the dataset. The samples were drawn from two sources: the first 160 participants of the ongoing ImmuneRACE study, and 950 to 1,500 subjects contributed by 6 global collaborators. Sample metadata almost always included a de-identified subject ID, COVID-19 status, age in years and sex. The repertoires were released in a freely available public database intended as a resource for research on the immune response to SARS-CoV-2. The prospective study material was composed of cDNA or gDNA derived from T cells, B-cell-depleted T cells, or PBMCs. Where HLA class I and class II types were available, the types were taken from metadata supplied by the sample provider, not from assay-based typing. Samples covering the acute and convalescent phases of COVID-19 were provided by collaborators in the United States, Italy and Spain.

V and J are truncated by 5 bases and 3 bases respectively, leaving an intervening sequence of 17 bases. In the germline V gene, CDR1 corresponds to MNHEY and CDR2 to SVGEGT. Reading from cysteine to phenylalanine, the CDR3 counts 16 amino acids. Only the CDR3 part of the read is kept: 48 bases, read in frame from the first base. Of note for this clone: What antigen it recognizes has not been identified. The sample holds no much larger clone one base away, and base qualities are not on file.

Enrolling through a virtual design, the prospective study's participants ranged in age from roughly 18 to 89 years and lived across about two dozen United States geographic areas. In the prospective study, cohorts were assigned on the basis of participant-reported clinical history obtained from a screening survey and a study questionnaire. Mobile phlebotomists in the prospective study collected whole blood, serum and a nasopharyngeal or oropharyngeal swab from every participant. Participants in the prospective study had the option to provide additional blood draws and questionnaires over an approximately 2-month period. Before DNA extraction, blood samples from the prospective study were shipped at room temperature or frozen. The paper's findings and limits, for the study overall: The quantity of clinical and demographic metadata differed by source and by participant and was supplied without curation.

The immunoSEQ Assay, a bias-controlled multiplex PCR, was used to amplify TCRbeta CDR3 regions from genomic DNA. In the paper's pipeline: Within the assay, amplification of reference gene primers was used to estimate how many nucleated cells each sample contained. To quantify the absolute abundance of each unique TCRbeta CDR3 rearrangement, sequence reads were collapsed and filtered. Productive Simpson clonality was computed per sample as the square root of Simpson's diversity index over productive rearrangements. Here the immuneACCESS table is served through TCRdb, limited to in-frame sequences with V and J called. Missing clones are a known gap in these copies; in checked studies unresolved V genes cover under half, and the rest lacks a known reason. V, J and clone size reflect that table, while D and trimming were determined from the DNA. A total of under 200,000 clones appear in this sample, 79% of them only once. The top ten clones comprise 19% of the sample.

The sequenced material came from PBMCs or T cells enriched from blood (not recorded which). The sequence came from a woman in her sixties or seventies in a cohort exposed to, infected with or recovered from COVID-19 (not recorded which). The sequence joins TRBV6-2 or TRBV6-3 to TRBJ2-1; the D gene is possibly TRBD2, with 7 bases matching. The CDR3 is CASSGGGSHYYNEQFF. At the DNA level, the sequence is TGTGCCAGCAGTGGGGGCGGGAGCCATTACTACAATGAGCAGTTCTTC.